Given below is one T cell receptor (beta chain) in context. The sample belongs to a study of shared clonotypes between healthy human individuals. Study context: Per donor, three plates held CD4 naive cells, three held CD4 memory, two held CD8 naive and one held CD8 memory.

V lost 4 bases to trimming and J lost 3 bases; unmatched junction nucleotides: 6. CDR1 is MNHNS and CDR2 is SASEGT in the germline V gene. The CDR3 is 14 amino acids. Positively selected for CCR7, the CD45RO-negative cells used as naive CD8 cells excluded terminally differentiated effector memory CD45RA+ cells. Generated by immunoSEQ multiplex PCR, the TCRdb table keeps only in-frame clones and is missing some. The data show more than 2 million clones, approximately 92% seen once. Sequenced sample: naive CD8+ T cells from PBMCs. This receptor was taken from a man aged 18 to 29 in good health. Some clones in this sample may be carry-over from other donors' samples. This chain connects TRBV6-1 to TRBJ2-7, with 7 nucleotides matching TRBD1. The CDR3 here is CASSVAGGLYEQYF. DNA of the CDR3: TGTGCCAGCAGTGTTGCAGGGGGTCTCTACGAGCAGTACTTC.